Each of the 18 T cell receptor beta chains below was sequenced from the same sample in a study of T-cell memory formation after mild COVID-19. TCRdb re-called the 5' RACE reads through MiXCR, storing one row per CDR3 protein. Among fewer than 90,000 distinct CDR3 sequences, about 13% were seen once, and the ten largest hold 40% to 45%. The sample taken for sequencing was PBMCs or a T cell subset sorted from them (not recorded which). Receptors originate from a man younger than 35 who had mild COVID-19 (a few samples of this study predate the infection). Cell type and time point are not known.

This clonotype was counted a few times. V is TRBV7-8 and J is TRBJ1-1; D unclear. This CDR3 region has 15 residues. The V end was cut by 6 bases, the J end by 1 base, with 15 bases between. Germline lookup yields CDR1 SGHVS and CDR2 FQNEAQ. The CDR3 protein is CASSFTAGENTEAFF. CDR3 DNA sequence: TGTGCCAGCAGTTTCACGGCGGGAGAGAACACTGAAGCTTTCTTT.

In its sample, this clonotype was seen a few times. The chain links TRBV7-2 to TRBJ2-7, with D possibly being TRBD2 (5 bases). The CDR3 is 13 amino acids. V shed 1 base and J shed 2 bases, with 6 bases lying between them. Germline V gene lookup returns CDR1 SGHTA and CDR2 FQGNSA. The CDR3 nucleotides read TGTGCCAGCAGCTTAGGAGGGCCCTACGAGCAGTACGTC. Translation: CASSLGGPYEQYV.

The chain combines TRBV3-1 with TRBJ2-7, with 8 bases identical to TRBD2. Unmatched junction bases numbered 8, after V lost 4 bases and J lost 3 bases. CDR1 LGHDT and CDR2 YNNKEL come from the germline V gene (reference sequence). The length of the CDR3 is 15 residues. In DNA form, the CDR3 reads TGTGCCAGCAGCCCTGCTAGCGGGCCTCTCTACGAGCAGTACTTC. It translates to CASSPASGPLYEQYF.

Written as DNA, the CDR3 is TGTGCCAGCAGTCCCCACGGGGCCTCGAACACTGAAGCTTTCTTT. It specifies CASSPHGASNTEAFF. This chain connects TRBV12-3 or TRBV12-4 to TRBJ1-1, with D possibly TRBD1 on 5 matching bases. The ends were cut back, 5 bases at V and 1 base at J, with 14 bases in the middle. The CDR3 length is 15 residues.

The rearrangement joins TRBV5-1 to TRBJ2-3, with D maybe TRBD1 (6 bases). With 4 bases removed from V and 4 bases from J, the gap between germline ends came to 13 bases. The germline gives CDR1 SGHRS, CDR2 YFSETQ. This CDR3 has 14 amino acids. The DNA for the CDR3 is TGCGCCAGCAGCACCCGGGGACATCCAGATACGCAGTATTTT. It specifies CASSTRGHPDTQYF.

V usage is TRBV2 and J usage is TRBJ1-5; 9 bases are shared with TRBD1. The CDR3 has 16 residues. The ends lost 4 bases at V and 0 bases at J; junction bases unmatched: 4. Germline V gene sequence: CDR1 SNHLY, CDR2 FYNNEI. CDR3 DNA: TGTGCCAGCAGTGTGCGGACAGGGGCTAGCAATCAGCCCCAGCATTTT. Translation gives CASSVRTGASNQPQHF.

V is TRBV28 and J is TRBJ2-7; D unclear. CDR1 is MDHEN and CDR2 is SYDVKM in the germline V gene. The V end lost 5 bases, the J end lost 4 bases, and 18 bases lay between the germline ends. This CDR3 is built from 15 residues. CDR3: CASSPLGWSEYEQYV. Written as DNA, the CDR3 is TGTGCCAGCAGTCCTCTGGGATGGTCCGAATACGAGCAGTACGTC.

This clonotype was seen a handful of times. The rearrangement joins TRBV5-1 to TRBJ2-7; TRBD1 matches 8 bases. This CDR3 is 14 amino acids long. Germline CDR1 is SGHRS and CDR2 is YFSETQ. J lost 4 bases, V lost 0 bases, and 3 bases had no gene match. CDR3 in DNA: TGCGCCAGCAGCTTGGGACAGGGGCGTTACGAGCAGTACTTC. Its translation is CASSLGQGRYEQYF.

This clonotype was recorded many times. The chain combines TRBV7-6 with TRBJ1-2; TRBD1 is a possible D gene (6 bases). Germline lookup yields CDR1 SGHVS and CDR2 FNYEAQ. The CDR3 consists of 18 residues. V lost 2 bases to trimming and J lost 3 bases, with 22 bases between them. This chain's CDR3 is CASSLLEPAQGRDYGYTF. CDR3 sequence (DNA): TGTGCCAGCAGCTTACTCGAGCCAGCACAGGGACGGGACTATGGCTACACCTTC.

J is TRBJ2-3 and V is TRBV11-2, with D perhaps TRBD1 or TRBD2 (5 bases each). The CDR3 is made up of 15 amino acids. Trimming left V 1 base short and J 5 bases short, with 13 bases between. The V gene's germline CDR1 is SGHAT and CDR2 FQNNGV. This CDR3 is CASSLGGTSLDTQYF. As DNA, the CDR3 is TGTGCCAGCAGCTTAGGGGGGACGTCTTTAGATACGCAGTATTTT.

The chain couples TRBV6-5 to TRBJ2-3, with D uncertain. The CDR3 is made up of 12 amino acids. Germline CDR1 MNHEY, CDR2 SVGAGI. V dropped 7 bases and J dropped 8 bases, with 13 bases sitting between them. CDR3: CASTPGRGTQYF. CDR3 DNA: TGTGCCAGCACTCCGGGTCGTGGTACGCAGTATTTT.

This clonotype was counted only a few times. This chain uses TRBV7-9 with TRBJ2-5; D may match TRBD1 or TRBD2 (5 bases each). V was shortened by 5 bases and J by 4 bases, with 20 bases between the two germline ends. The CDR3 covers 16 residues. Germline V lookup: CDR1 SEHNR, CDR2 FQNEAQ (reference sequence). CDR3 DNA: TGTGCCAGCAGCGTAGGGGAAGCGCGCGGGTTAGAGACCCAGTACTTC. The encoded protein is CASSVGEARGLETQYF.

In its sample, this clonotype was seen a few times. This sequence joins TRBV7-6 and TRBJ2-5; 8 nucleotides align to TRBD2. The CDR3 sequence is 14 residues long. Germline V gives CDR1 SGHVS, CDR2 FNYEAQ. Trimming at V came to 1 base and at J to 3 bases, leaving 1 base not matched to a gene. The CDR3 coding sequence is TGTGCCAGCAGCTTAGAAGCGGGGGAAGAGACCCAGTACTTC. Translating it yields CASSLEAGEETQYF.

This clonotype was picked up a small number of times. The chain carries TRBV4-2 and TRBJ2-7; D remains unclear. Germline loops: CDR1 LGHNA, CDR2 YNFKEQ. The CDR3 contains 15 residues. V shed 1 base and J shed 0 bases, with 10 bases lying between them. CDR3 region: CASSQGATFSYEQYF. CDR3 DNA sequence: TGTGCCAGCAGCCAAGGGGCTACGTTCTCCTACGAGCAGTACTTC.

The V gene is TRBV12-3 or TRBV12-4, the J gene TRBJ1-1; a weak D match, TRBD1 (6 bases). CDR3 length: 16 residues. Trimming took off 5 bases at V and 5 bases at J, with 21 bases between the two ends. The CDR3 DNA sequence: TGTGCCAGCAGTAACCCCAGGGTAGGGGGGTTGACTGAAGCTTTCTTT. This translates into CASSNPRVGGLTEAFF.

The chain employs TRBV2 and TRBJ2-3; tentative D call: TRBD1 (6 bases). Germline CDR1 and CDR2: SNHLY and FYNNEI. V was pared by 5 bases and J by 2 bases, with 11 bases between. There are 14 residues in the CDR3. Here the CDR3 reads CASSWTDSTDTQYF. The CDR3 DNA follows: TGTGCCAGCAGTTGGACAGATTCCACAGATACGCAGTATTTT.

This rearrangement joins TRBV7-9 to TRBJ1-2, with D perhaps TRBD1 (5 bases). This CDR3 is 17 amino acids long. The germline gives CDR1 SEHNR, CDR2 FQNEAQ (reference sequence). With 0 bases removed from V and 0 bases from J, the gap between germline ends came to 14 bases. The DNA of the CDR3 is TGTGCCAGCAGCTTAGCCTCGGCAGGGCGGGCTAACTATGGCTACACCTTC. As protein: CASSLASAGRANYGYTF.

This clonotype occurred many times. This chain's CDR3 is CASSYYRGTNEQYF. CDR3 coding DNA: TGCGCCAGCAGCTACTACAGGGGGACGAACGAGCAGTACTTC. The chain employs TRBV5-1 and TRBJ2-7; 8 nucleotides line up with TRBD1. From germline, CDR1 is SGHRS and CDR2 YFSETQ. Losses at the gene ends were 3 bases for V and 5 bases for J; bases not matched to a gene: 7. The CDR3 totals 14 residues.